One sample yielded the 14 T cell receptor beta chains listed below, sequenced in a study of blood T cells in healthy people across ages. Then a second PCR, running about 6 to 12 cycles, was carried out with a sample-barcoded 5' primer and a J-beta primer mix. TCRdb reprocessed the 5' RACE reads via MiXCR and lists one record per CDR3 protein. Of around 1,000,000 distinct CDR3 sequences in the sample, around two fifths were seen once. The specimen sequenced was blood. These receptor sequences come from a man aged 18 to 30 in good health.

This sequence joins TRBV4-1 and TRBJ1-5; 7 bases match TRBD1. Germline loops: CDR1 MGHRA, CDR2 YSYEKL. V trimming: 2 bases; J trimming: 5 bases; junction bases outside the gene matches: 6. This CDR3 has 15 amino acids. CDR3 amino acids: CASSQRQGTDQPQHF. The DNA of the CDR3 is TGCGCCAGCAGCCAACGACAGGGTACGGATCAGCCCCAGCATTTT.

CDR3 DNA sequence: TGCGCCAGCAGCCACGGAGTCTCCTACGAGCAGTACTTC. It codes for CASSHGVSYEQYF. The chain uses TRBV4-1 and TRBJ2-5; D call uncertain. The J call may be in error: the DNA end matches TRBJ2-7 better. Germline V lookup: CDR1 MGHRA, CDR2 YSYEKL. CDR3 length: 13 residues.

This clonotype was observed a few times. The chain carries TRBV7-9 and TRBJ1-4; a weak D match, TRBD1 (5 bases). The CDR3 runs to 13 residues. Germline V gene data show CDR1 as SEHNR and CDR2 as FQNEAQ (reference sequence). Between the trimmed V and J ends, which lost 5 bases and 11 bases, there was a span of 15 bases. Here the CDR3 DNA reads TGTGCCAGCAGCCGCGGACACGAAGGGAAACTGTTTTTT. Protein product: CASSRGHEGKLFF.

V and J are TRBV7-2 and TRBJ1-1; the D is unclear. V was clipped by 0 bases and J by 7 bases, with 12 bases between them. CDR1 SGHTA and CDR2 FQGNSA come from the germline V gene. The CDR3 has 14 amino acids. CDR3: CASSLAGITVEAFF. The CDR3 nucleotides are TGTGCCAGCAGCTTAGCGGGGATAACGGTTGAAGCTTTCTTT.

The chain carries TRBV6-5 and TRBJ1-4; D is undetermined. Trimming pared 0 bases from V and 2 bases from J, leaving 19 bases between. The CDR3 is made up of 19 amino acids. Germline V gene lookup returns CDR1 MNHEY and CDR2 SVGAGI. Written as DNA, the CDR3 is TGTGCCAGCAGTTACTCTAGGCGCGCCATGATTTCCACTAATGAAAAACTGTTTTTT. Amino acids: CASSYSRRAMISTNEKLFF.

The CDR3 DNA is TGTGCCAGCAGCCGGGCGCTGGCGGGTCAAGGGGACTATGGCTACACCTTC. Translating it yields CASSRALAGQGDYGYTF. The rearrangement joins TRBV11-2 to TRBJ1-2; a possible D gene is TRBD1 (5 bases). Trimming pared 5 bases from V and 3 bases from J, leaving 22 bases between. The CDR3 is 17 amino acids. In germline, CDR1 is SGHAT, CDR2 FQNNGV.

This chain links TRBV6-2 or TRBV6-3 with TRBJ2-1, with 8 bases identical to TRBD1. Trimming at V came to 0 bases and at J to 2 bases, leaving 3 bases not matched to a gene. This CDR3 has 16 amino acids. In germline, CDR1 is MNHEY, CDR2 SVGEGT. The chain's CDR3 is CASSYSVQGAYNEQFF. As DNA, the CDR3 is TGTGCCAGCAGTTACTCAGTACAGGGGGCCTACAATGAGCAGTTCTTC.

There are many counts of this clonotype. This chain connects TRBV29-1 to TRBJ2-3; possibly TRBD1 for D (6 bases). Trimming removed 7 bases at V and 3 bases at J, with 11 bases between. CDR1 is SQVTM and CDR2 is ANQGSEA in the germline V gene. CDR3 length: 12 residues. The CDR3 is CSALDRTDTQYF. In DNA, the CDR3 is TGCAGCGCCTTGGACAGAACAGATACGCAGTATTTT.

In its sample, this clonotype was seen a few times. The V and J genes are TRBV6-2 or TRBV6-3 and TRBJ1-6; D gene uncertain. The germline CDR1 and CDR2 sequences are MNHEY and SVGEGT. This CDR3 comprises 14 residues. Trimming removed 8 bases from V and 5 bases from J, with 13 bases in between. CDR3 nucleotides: TGTGCCAGCGCGGCCCTCAAAGATAATTCACCCCTCCACTTT. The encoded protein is CASAALKDNSPLHF.

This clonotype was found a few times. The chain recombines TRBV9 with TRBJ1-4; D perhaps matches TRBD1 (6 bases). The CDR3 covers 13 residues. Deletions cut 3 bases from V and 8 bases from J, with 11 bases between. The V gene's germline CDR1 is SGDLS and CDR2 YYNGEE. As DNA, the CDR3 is TGTGCCAGCAGCGAGGACAGCCGGGAAAAACTGTTTTTT. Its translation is CASSEDSREKLFF.

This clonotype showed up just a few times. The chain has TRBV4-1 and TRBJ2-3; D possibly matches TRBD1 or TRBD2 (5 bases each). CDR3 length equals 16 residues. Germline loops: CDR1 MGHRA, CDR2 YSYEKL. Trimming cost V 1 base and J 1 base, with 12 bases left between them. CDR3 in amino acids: CASSQVGRQRTDTQYF. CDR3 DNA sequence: TGCGCCAGCAGCCAAGTTGGGAGACAGCGCACAGATACGCAGTATTTT.

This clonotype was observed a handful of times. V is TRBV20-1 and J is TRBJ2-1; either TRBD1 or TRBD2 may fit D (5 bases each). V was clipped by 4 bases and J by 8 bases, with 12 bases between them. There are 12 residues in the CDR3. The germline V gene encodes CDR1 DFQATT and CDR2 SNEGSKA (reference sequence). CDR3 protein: CSAMGVGDEQFF. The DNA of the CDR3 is TGCAGTGCTATGGGTGTGGGGGATGAGCAGTTCTTC.

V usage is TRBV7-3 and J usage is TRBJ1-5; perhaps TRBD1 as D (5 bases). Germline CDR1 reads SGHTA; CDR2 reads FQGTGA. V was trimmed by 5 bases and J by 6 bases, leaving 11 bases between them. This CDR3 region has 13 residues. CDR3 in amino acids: CASSAGSRQPQHF. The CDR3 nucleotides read TGTGCCAGCAGCGCAGGGTCTCGTCAGCCCCAGCATTTT.

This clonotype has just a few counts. DNA of the CDR3: TGTGCCTCTACCTCCGGGACAGGGAACGATCAGCCCCAGCATTTT. It translates to CASTSGTGNDQPQHF. The V gene is TRBV10-3, the J gene TRBJ1-5; 9 nucleotides match TRBD1. The junction had 13 bases not matched to a gene; V was cut back by 11 bases and J by 5 bases. CDR1 ENHRY and CDR2 SYGVKD come from the germline V gene. The length of the CDR3 is 15 residues.